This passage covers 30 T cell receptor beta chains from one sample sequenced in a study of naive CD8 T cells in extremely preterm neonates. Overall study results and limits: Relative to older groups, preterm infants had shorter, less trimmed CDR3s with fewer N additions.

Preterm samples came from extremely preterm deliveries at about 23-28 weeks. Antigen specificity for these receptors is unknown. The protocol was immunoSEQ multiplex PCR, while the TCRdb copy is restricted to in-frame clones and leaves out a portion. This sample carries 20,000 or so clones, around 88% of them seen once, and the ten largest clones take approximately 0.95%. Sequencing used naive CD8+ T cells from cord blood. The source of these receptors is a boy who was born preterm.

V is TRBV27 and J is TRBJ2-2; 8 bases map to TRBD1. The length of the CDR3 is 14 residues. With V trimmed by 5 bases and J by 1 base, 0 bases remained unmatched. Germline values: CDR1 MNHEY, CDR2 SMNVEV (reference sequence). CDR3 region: CASSDRGNTGELFF. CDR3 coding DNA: TGTGCCAGCAGTGACAGGGGGAACACCGGGGAGCTGTTTTTT.

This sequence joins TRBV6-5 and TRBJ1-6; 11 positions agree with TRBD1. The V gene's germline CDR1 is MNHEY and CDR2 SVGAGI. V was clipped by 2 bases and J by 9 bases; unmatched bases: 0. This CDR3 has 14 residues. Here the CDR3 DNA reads TGTGCCAGCAGTTACGGGACAGGGGGTTCACCCCTCCACTTT. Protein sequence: CASSYGTGGSPLHF.

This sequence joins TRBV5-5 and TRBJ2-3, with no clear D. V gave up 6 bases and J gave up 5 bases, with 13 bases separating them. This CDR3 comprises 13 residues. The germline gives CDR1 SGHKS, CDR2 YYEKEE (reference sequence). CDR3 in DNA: TGTGCCAGCATTCAGCCGCTAGGAGATACGCAGTATTTT. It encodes CASIQPLGDTQYF.

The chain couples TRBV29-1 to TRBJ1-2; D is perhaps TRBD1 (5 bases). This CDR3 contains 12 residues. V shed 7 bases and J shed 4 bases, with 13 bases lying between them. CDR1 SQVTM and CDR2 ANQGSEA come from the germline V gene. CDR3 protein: CSGTGTGYGYTF. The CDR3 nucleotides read TGCAGCGGTACCGGGACGGGCTATGGCTACACCTTC.

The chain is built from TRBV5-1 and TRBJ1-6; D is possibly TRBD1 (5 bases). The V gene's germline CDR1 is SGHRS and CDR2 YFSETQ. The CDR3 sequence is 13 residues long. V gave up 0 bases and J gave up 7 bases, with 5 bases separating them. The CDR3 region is CASSLAGNSPLHF. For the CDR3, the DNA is TGCGCCAGCAGCTTGGCAGGGAATTCACCCCTCCACTTT.

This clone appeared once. The CDR3 DNA reads as TGTGCCACCAGCACGTCCGGGGGGACCACAGATACGCAGTATTTT. It codes for CATSTSGGTTDTQYF. This chain connects TRBV15 to TRBJ2-3; 7 nucleotides match TRBD2. This CDR3 comprises 15 residues. The germline gives CDR1 LNHNV, CDR2 YYDKDF (reference sequence). The V and J ends lost 4 bases and 2 bases, in that order; junction bases with no gene match: 6.

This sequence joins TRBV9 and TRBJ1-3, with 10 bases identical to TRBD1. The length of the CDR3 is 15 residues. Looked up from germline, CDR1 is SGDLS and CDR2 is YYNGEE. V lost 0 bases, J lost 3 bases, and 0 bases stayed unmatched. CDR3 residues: CASSVGTGGGNTIYF. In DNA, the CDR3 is TGTGCCAGCAGCGTAGGGACAGGGGGTGGAAACACCATATATTTT.

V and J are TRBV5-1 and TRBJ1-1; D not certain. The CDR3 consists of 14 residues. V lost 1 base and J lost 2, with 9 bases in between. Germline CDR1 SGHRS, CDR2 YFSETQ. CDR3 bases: TGCGCCAGCAGCTTGAGATCAGTTAACACTGAAGCTTTCTTT. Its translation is CASSLRSVNTEAFF.

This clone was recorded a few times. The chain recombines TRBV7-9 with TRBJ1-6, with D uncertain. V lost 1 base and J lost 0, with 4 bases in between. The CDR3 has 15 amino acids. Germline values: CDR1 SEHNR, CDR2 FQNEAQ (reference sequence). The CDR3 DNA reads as TGTGCCAGCAGCTTAGACAGCTCCTATAATTCACCCCTCCACTTT. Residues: CASSLDSSYNSPLHF.

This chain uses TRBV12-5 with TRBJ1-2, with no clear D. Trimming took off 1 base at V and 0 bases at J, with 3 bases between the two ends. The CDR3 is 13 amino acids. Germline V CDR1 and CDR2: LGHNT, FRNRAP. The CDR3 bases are TGTGCTAGTGGTTTGGGGGCTAACTATGGCTACACCTTC. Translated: CASGLGANYGYTF.

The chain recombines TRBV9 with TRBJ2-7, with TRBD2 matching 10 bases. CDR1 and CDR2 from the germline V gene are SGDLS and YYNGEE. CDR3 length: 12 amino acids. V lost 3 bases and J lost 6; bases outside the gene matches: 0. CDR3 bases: TGTGCCAGCAGCGGGACTAGCGGCGAGCAGTACTTC. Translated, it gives CASSGTSGEQYF. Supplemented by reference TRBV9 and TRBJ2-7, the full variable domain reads DSGVTQTPKHLITATGQRVTLRCSPRSGDLSVYWYQQSLDQGLQFLIQYYNGEERAKGNILERFSAQQFPDLHSELNLSSLELGDSALYFCASSGTSGEQYFGPGTRLTVT.

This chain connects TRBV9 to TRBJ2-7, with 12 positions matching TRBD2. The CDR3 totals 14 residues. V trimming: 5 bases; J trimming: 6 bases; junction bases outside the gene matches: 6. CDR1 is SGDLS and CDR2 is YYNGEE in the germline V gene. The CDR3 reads CASSLPGLAGEQYF. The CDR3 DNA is TGTGCCAGCAGTTTACCGGGACTAGCGGGCGAGCAGTACTTC.

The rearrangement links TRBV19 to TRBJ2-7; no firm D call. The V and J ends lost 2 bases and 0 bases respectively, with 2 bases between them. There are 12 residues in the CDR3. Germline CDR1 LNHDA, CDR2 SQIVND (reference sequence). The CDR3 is CASSILSYEQYF. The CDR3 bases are TGTGCCAGTAGTATACTCTCCTACGAGCAGTACTTC. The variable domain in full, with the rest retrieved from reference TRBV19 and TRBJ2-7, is DGGITQSPKYLFRKEGQNVTLSCEQNLNHDAMYWYRQDPGQGLRLIYYSQIVNDFQKGDIAEGYSVSREKKESFPLTVTSAQKNPTAFYLCASSILSYEQYFGPGTRLTVT.

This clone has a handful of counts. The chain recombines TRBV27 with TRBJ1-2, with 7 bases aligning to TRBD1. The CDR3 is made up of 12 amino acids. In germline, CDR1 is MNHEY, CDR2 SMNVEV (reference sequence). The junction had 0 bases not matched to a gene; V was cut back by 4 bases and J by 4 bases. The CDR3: CASSSGGYGYTF. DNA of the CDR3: TGTGCCAGCAGTTCAGGGGGCTATGGCTACACCTTC.

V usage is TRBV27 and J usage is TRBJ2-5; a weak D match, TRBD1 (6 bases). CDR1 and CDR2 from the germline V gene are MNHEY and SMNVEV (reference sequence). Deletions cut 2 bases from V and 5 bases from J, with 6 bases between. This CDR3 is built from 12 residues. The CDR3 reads CASSLQGETQYF. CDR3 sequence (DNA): TGTGCCAGCAGTTTACAGGGGGAGACCCAGTACTTC.

Written as DNA, the CDR3 is TGTGCTAGTGGTGCCCCGACTAGCGGGGGCTACAATGAGCAGTTCTTC. Its translation is CASGAPTSGGYNEQFF. V gene TRBV12-5 combines with J gene TRBJ2-1; the match to TRBD2 covers 12 bases. Per germline, CDR1 LGHNT and CDR2 FRNRAP. The CDR3 is 16 residues long. Trimming removed 5 bases from V and 3 bases from J; junction bases left unmatched: 5.

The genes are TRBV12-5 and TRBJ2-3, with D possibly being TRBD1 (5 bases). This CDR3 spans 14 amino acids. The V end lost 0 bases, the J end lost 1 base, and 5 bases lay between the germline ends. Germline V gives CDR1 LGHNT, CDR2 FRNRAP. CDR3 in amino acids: CASGLVQGTDTQYF. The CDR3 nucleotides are TGTGCTAGTGGTTTGGTACAGGGCACAGATACGCAGTATTTT.

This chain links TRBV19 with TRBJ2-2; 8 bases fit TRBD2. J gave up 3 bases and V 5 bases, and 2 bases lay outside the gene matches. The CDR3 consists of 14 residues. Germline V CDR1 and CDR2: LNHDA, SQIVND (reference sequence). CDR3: CASSGLAHTGELFF. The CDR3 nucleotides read TGTGCCAGTAGTGGACTAGCCCACACCGGGGAGCTGTTTTTT.

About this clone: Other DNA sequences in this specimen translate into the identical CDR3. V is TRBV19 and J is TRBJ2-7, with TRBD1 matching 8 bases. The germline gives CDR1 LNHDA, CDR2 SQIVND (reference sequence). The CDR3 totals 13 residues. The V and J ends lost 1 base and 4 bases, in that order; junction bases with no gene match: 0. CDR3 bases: TGTGCCAGTAGTATAGGGACAGGGTACGAGCAGTACTTC. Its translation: CASSIGTGYEQYF.

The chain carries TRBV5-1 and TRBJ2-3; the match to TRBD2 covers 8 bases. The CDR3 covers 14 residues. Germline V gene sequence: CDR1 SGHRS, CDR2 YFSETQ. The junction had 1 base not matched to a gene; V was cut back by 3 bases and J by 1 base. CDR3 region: CASSSLAGTDTQYF. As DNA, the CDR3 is TGCGCCAGCAGCTCACTAGCGGGCACAGATACGCAGTATTTT.

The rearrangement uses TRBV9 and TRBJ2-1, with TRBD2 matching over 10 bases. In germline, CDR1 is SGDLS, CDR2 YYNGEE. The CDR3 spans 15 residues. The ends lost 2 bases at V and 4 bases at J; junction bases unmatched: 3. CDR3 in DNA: TGTGCCAGCAGCGTGCAAGCGGGGGGGTACAATGAGCAGTTCTTC. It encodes CASSVQAGGYNEQFF.

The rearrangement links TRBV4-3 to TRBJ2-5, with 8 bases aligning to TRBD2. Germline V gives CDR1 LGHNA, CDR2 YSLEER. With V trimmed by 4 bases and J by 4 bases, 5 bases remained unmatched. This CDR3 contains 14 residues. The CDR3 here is CASSPGLAAETQYF. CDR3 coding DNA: TGCGCCAGCAGCCCCGGACTAGCCGCAGAGACCCAGTACTTC.

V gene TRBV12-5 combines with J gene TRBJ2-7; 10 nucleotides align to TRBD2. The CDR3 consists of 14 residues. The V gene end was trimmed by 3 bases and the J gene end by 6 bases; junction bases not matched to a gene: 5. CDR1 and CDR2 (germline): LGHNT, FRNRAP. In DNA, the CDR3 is TGTGCTAGTGGTTTAGCGGGGGGGCCGTCCGAGCAGTACTTC. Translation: CASGLAGGPSEQYF.

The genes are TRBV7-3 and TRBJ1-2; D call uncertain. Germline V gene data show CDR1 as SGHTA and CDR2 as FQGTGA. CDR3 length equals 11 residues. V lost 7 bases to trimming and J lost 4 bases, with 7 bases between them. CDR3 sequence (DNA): TGTGCCAGCAACGGAGTCTATGGCTACACCTTC. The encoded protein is CASNGVYGYTF.

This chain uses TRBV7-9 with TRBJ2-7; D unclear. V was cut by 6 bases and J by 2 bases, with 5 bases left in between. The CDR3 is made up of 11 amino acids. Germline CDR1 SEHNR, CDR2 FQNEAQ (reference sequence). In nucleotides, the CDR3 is TGTGCCAGCAGTCTCACCTACGAGCAGTACTTC. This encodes CASSLTYEQYF.

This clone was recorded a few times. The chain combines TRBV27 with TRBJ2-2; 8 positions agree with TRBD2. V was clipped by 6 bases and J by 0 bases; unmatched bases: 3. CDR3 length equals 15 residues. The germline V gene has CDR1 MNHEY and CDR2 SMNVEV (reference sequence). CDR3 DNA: TGTGCCAGCAGGAAGCGGGGGTCGAACACCGGGGAGCTGTTTTTT. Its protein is CASRKRGSNTGELFF.

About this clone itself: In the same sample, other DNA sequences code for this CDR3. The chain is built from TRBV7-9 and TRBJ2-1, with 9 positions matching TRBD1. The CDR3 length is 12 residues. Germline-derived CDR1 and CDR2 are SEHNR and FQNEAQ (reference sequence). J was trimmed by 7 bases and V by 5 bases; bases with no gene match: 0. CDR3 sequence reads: CASSGQGNEQFF. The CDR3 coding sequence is TGTGCCAGCAGCGGACAGGGGAATGAGCAGTTCTTC.

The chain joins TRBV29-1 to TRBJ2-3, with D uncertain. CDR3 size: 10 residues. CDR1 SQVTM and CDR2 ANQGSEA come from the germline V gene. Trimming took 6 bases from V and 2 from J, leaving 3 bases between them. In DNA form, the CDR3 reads TGCAGCGTGGACACAGATACGCAGTATTTT. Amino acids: CSVDTDTQYF.

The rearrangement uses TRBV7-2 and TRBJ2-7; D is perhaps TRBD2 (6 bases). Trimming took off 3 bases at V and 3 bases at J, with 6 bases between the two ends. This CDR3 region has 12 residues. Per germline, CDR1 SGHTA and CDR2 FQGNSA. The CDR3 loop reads CASSLDYYEQYF. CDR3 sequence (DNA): TGTGCCAGCAGCTTGGACTACTACGAGCAGTACTTC.

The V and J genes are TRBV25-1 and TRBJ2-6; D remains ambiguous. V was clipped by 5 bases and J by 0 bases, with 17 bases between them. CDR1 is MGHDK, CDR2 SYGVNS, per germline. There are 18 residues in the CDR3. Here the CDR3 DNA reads TGTGCCAGCAGTTCCGATTCCCGGGTCCTCTCTGGGGCCAACGTCCTGACTTTC. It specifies CASSSDSRVLSGANVLTF.